This T cell receptor beta chain was profiled in a study of T-cell memory formation after mild COVID-19. Study-level points and caveats: Memory from before infection featured some responding clones, which suggests cross-reactive memory joined. Contracting clones, day 15 to 85, had balanced CD4/CD8, and later expanders favored CD4+.

Comments on this clonotype: Its target is unknown.

Germline V CDR1 and CDR2: LGHDT, YNNKEL (reference sequence). The CDR3 has 12 residues. TCRdb reanalysed the 5' RACE reads using MiXCR and keeps one entry per CDR3 protein. Of about 250,000 distinct CDR3 sequences listed, 15% to 20% were seen once; the top ten hold roughly 23%. The sequence was obtained from a man aged 18-30 years who had mild COVID-19 (a few samples of this study predate the infection). Cell type and time point are not known. The source material was PBMCs or a T cell subset sorted from them (not recorded which). V and J are TRBV3-1 and TRBJ2-5; a possible D gene is TRBD2 (6 bases). In DNA form, the CDR3 reads TGTGCTTGCGGGAACGACCAAGAGACCCAGTACTTC. Residues: CACGNDQETQYF.